This TCR beta chain derives from a study of technical replicates of blood from several donors. Per the germline V gene, CDR1 is MDHEN and CDR2 is SYDVKM. The CDR3 length is 17 residues. With V trimmed by 6 bases and J by 4 bases, 14 bases remained unmatched. Assay used: immunoSEQ multiplex PCR; TCRdb lists only in-frame clones, some missing. The repertoire includes tens of thousands of clones, approximately 93% of them detected once, and 0.26% sits in the top ten. This clonotype was sampled from a human donor in good health. This chain uses TRBV28 with TRBJ1-2, with 10 nucleotides matching TRBD1. Sequencing was performed on T cells isolated from PBMCs. The CDR3 sequence: CASRLPHGDRGLYGYTF. DNA of the CDR3: TGTGCCAGCAGATTACCCCATGGGGACAGGGGCCTCTATGGCTACACCTTC.